The rows below give T cell receptor beta chains drawn from one sample of a study of T cell responses to AZD1222 COVID-19 vaccine. Sequenced by immunoSEQ multiplex PCR; TCRdb stores in-frame clones only, minus some. In the table there are some 92,000 clones, more than 75% of which are singletons. This specimen was peripheral blood, taken on day 0 of AZD1222 vaccination. These receptor sequences come from an adult in good health. The CDR3 runs from the conserved cysteine through the conserved F or W. Each record gives: V gene, D gene, clone size, J gene, CDR3 protein, CDR3 DNA. D genes are given only for firm matches. Expanded clones get a size class; other rows say once, few or many, or leave the size out.

TRBV6-4	TRBD2	-	TRBJ2-1	CASSGLAGDNEQFF	TGTGCCAGCTCCGGACTAGCGGGAGATAATGAGCAGTTCTTC
TRBV29-1	TRBD1	-	TRBJ1-2	CSVSGTANYGYTF	TGCAGCGTCTCCGGGACAGCTAACTATGGCTACACCTTC
TRBV28	-	-	TRBJ2-3	CATRQNTDTQYF	TGTGCCACCCGACAGAACACAGATACGCAGTATTTT
TRBV12-3/TRBV12-4	-	-	TRBJ1-1	CASSPRADPKAFF	TGTGCCAGCAGTCCTCGGGCTGACCCGAAAGCTTTCTTT
TRBV2	-	-	TRBJ2-5	CASSTGIGETQYF	TGTGCCAGCAGCACAGGGATAGGAGAGACCCAGTACTTC
TRBV7-9	TRBD1	-	TRBJ1-1	CASSWGQMNTEAFF	TGTGCCAGCAGCTGGGGACAGATGAACACTGAAGCTTTCTTT
TRBV6-2/TRBV6-3	-	-	TRBJ1-2	CASSLRFAYGYTF	TGTGCCAGCAGCCTTCGGTTCGCCTATGGCTACACCTTC
TRBV15	-	-	TRBJ2-1	CATSRDRASHEQFF	TGTGCCACCAGCAGAGATCGGGCTAGCCATGAGCAGTTCTTC
TRBV2	-	-	TRBJ2-7	CASSVQTGTYEQYF	TGTGCCAGCAGCGTACAGACGGGAACCTACGAGCAGTACTTC
TRBV11-2	-	few	TRBJ2-7	CASSLEGQDRFSYEQYF	TGTGCCAGCAGCTTAGAAGGCCAAGACAGGTTCTCCTACGAGCAGTACTTC
TRBV2	-	-	TRBJ1-1	CASSEAGSWTPEAFF	TGTGCCAGCAGTGAAGCGGGCAGCTGGACCCCTGAAGCTTTCTTT
TRBV9	-	-	TRBJ2-7	CASSVAVGGPYEQYF	TGTGCCAGCAGCGTAGCGGTCGGGGGGCCATACGAGCAGTACTTC
TRBV15	TRBD1	few	TRBJ2-7	CATSRHPGQGITYEQYF	TGTGCCACCAGCAGACATCCGGGACAGGGGATAACCTACGAGCAGTACTTC
TRBV4-1	-	-	TRBJ1-2	CASSQPKDSNGGGYTF	TGCGCCAGCAGCCAACCAAAAGACTCGAATGGAGGTGGCTACACCTTC
TRBV7-9	-	-	TRBJ1-5	CASSQDSREQPQHF	TGTGCCAGCAGCCAAGATAGCAGAGAACAGCCCCAGCATTTT
TRBV7-9	TRBD1	-	TRBJ1-1	CASSSRIGLPQGAGTEAFF	TGTGCCAGCAGCTCCCGAATAGGACTGCCACAGGGGGCCGGGACTGAAGCTTTCTTT
TRBV5-5	-	-	TRBJ2-7	CASSRTYEQYF	TGTGCCAGCAGTCGAACCTACGAGCAGTACTTC
TRBV28	TRBD1	-	TRBJ1-5	CASSFGDRAGLGPQHF	TGTGCCAGCAGTTTTGGCGACAGGGCGGGGTTGGGGCCCCAGCATTTT
TRBV10-1	TRBD2	-	TRBJ2-1	CASSPTSGRGSYNEQFF	TGCGCCAGCAGCCCGACTAGCGGGAGGGGATCCTACAATGAGCAGTTCTTC
TRBV3-1/TRBV3-2	TRBD1	-	TRBJ1-4	CASSPMDRGRLEKLFF	TGTGCCAGCAGCCCTATGGACAGGGGGCGCCTTGAAAAACTGTTTTTT
TRBV21-1	-	-	TRBJ2-6	CASSKEVRSDRGSGANVLTF	TGTGCCAGCAGCAAAGAGGTACGATCGGACAGGGGCTCTGGGGCCAACGTCCTGACTTTC
TRBV7-9	TRBD1	once	TRBJ1-6	CASSQNTGAKSPLHF	TGTGCCAGCAGCCAAAACACAGGGGCGAAGTCACCCCTCCACTTT
TRBV18	-	-	TRBJ1-5	CASSPQGSNQPQHF	TGTGCCAGCTCACCACAAGGGTCCAATCAGCCCCAGCATTTT
TRBV9	-	-	TRBJ2-2	CASSVEGAVTGELFF	TGTGCCAGCAGCGTGGAGGGAGCCGTCACCGGGGAGCTGTTTTTT
TRBV28	-	-	TRBJ1-5	CASSSGGSNQPQHF	TGTGCCAGCAGTTCGGGAGGGAGCAATCAGCCCCAGCATTTT
TRBV28	TRBD2	-	TRBJ2-7	CASRGGEVAYEQYF	TGTGCCAGCAGGGGGGGGGAGGTAGCCTACGAGCAGTACTTC
TRBV28	-	-	TRBJ1-2	CASSSGTQAYGYTF	TGTGCCAGCAGTTCGGGGACGCAGGCTTATGGCTACACCTTC
TRBV30	TRBD1	-	TRBJ2-7	CAGGTGLLEQYF	TGTGCCGGCGGGACAGGGCTTCTCGAGCAGTACTTC
TRBV19	-	-	TRBJ1-5	CASSMGRAASNQPQHF	TGTGCCAGTAGTATGGGTCGAGCAGCGAGCAATCAGCCCCAGCATTTT
TRBV30	-	-	TRBJ1-4	CAWSVLGATNEKLFF	TGTGCCTGGAGTGTACTTGGTGCAACTAATGAAAAACTGTTTTTT